The 8 T cell receptor beta chains below were found in one sample sequenced in a study of shared clonotypes between healthy human individuals. Profiled with immunoSEQ multiplex PCR; TCRdb holds only in-frame clones, not every one. The profile shows about 2.1 million clones, 90% to 95% of them singletons. CD45RO-negative, CCR7-selected cells formed the naive CD8 fraction, which excluded terminally differentiated effector memory CD45RA+ cells. The sequencing sample was made of naive CD8+ T cells from PBMCs. The receptors shown here come from a man between 18 and 35 years old in good health. Some clones in this sample may be carry-over from other donors' samples.

The chain uses TRBV19 and TRBJ2-1, with a weak D call TRBD2 (6 bases). The CDR3 spans 14 residues. V gave up 5 bases and J gave up 7 bases, with 15 bases separating them. Germline CDR1 and CDR2: LNHDA and SQIVND (reference sequence). The CDR3 DNA reads as TGTGCCAGTAGTTTTGGAGGGCCGTTGAATGAGCAGTTCTTC. This gives the protein CASSFGGPLNEQFF.

A single count supports this clone. This chain links TRBV29-1 with TRBJ2-7; D remains ambiguous. CDR1 and CDR2 from the germline V gene are SQVTM and ANQGSEA. The CDR3 totals 11 residues. Trimming took off 6 bases at V and 3 bases at J, with 9 bases between the two ends. The CDR3 loop is CSVLGVYEQYF. The CDR3 DNA is TGCAGCGTCCTCGGCGTCTACGAGCAGTACTTC.

Note on this clone: This same CDR3 is encoded by further DNA sequences in the sample. This chain uses TRBV11-2 with TRBJ2-1; D gene ambiguous. This CDR3 comprises 14 residues. Trimming removed 1 base from V and 4 bases from J, with 8 bases in between. CDR1 is SGHAT and CDR2 is FQNNGV in the germline V gene. CDR3 nucleotide sequence: TGTGCCAGCAGCTTAGTCGGGCTTTACAATGAGCAGTTCTTC. This encodes CASSLVGLYNEQFF.

The gene calls are TRBV6-1 and TRBJ1-5; TRBD1 matches 7 bases. CDR1 is MNHNS, CDR2 SASEGT, per germline. The CDR3 totals 19 residues. Trimming cost V 4 bases and J 0 bases; bases outside gene matches: 15. The CDR3 here is CASSGRQGSSGYSNQPQHF. CDR3 in DNA: TGTGCCAGCAGTGGCCGACAGGGATCGAGTGGGTATAGCAATCAGCCCCAGCATTTT.

The chain is built from TRBV28 and TRBJ1-2; 9 bases are shared with TRBD1. J lost 7 bases, V lost 6 bases, and 9 bases had no gene match. The germline CDR1 and CDR2 sequences are MDHEN and SYDVKM. The CDR3 has 14 residues. The chain's CDR3 is CASSSTQGAFGYTF. CDR3 bases: TGTGCCAGCAGCTCCACACAGGGGGCTTTTGGCTACACCTTC.

The chain recombines TRBV4-1 with TRBJ2-2; either TRBD1 or TRBD2 may fit D (5 bases each). CDR1 MGHRA and CDR2 YSYEKL come from the germline V gene. The V end lost 0 bases, the J end lost 4 bases, and 15 bases lay between the germline ends. The CDR3 extends over 17 amino acids. The CDR3 reads CASSQDARAGTTGELFF. In DNA form, the CDR3 reads TGCGCCAGCAGCCAAGATGCCCGGGCAGGGACCACCGGGGAGCTGTTTTTT.

This rearrangement joins TRBV19 to TRBJ1-4; D is uncertain. The CDR3 covers 16 residues. Germline lookup yields CDR1 LNHDA and CDR2 SQIVND (reference sequence). V was clipped by 5 bases and J by 0 bases, with 13 bases between them. The CDR3 is CASSGRAFATNEKLFF. The CDR3 DNA reads TGTGCCAGTAGTGGACGGGCTTTTGCAACTAATGAAAAACTGTTTTTT. The full variable domain, its missing parts supplied by reference TRBV19 and TRBJ1-4, is DGGITQSPKYLFRKEGQNVTLSCEQNLNHDAMYWYRQDPGQGLRLIYYSQIVNDFQKGDIAEGYSVSREKKESFPLTVTSAQKNPTAFYLCASSGRAFATNEKLFFGSGTQLSVL.

This chain joins TRBV27 and TRBJ1-2; D might be TRBD1 (5 bases). The germline V gene encodes CDR1 MNHEY and CDR2 SMNVEV (reference sequence). The CDR3 totals 14 residues. V lost 1 base and J 6 bases, leaving 12 bases between the germline ends. The CDR3 DNA reads TGTGCCAGCAGTTTATTGGAGGGGAGCCATGGCTACACCTTC. Encoded protein: CASSLLEGSHGYTF.